Listed below are T cell receptor beta chains from one sample, sequenced in a study of spatial heterogeneity in lung cancer. TCRdb itself ran the 5' RACE reads through MiXCR, one entry per CDR3 protein. Of roughly 1,700 distinct CDR3 sequences in the sample, approximately 5.4% were seen once. This specimen was lung tumor tissue, taken at surgery. All receptors come from a male donor with early-stage non-small cell lung cancer. Each CDR3 is given with its conserved first and last residue. The D gene is left open where the match is weak. Some rows mark clone size as missing; the rest say once, few, many or name a class of expanded clone.

abundance,j_gene,d_gene,v_gene,CDR3nt,CDR3aa
large,TRBJ1-1,-,TRBV18,TGTGCCAGCTCAGCCGACAGTAACACTGAAGCTTTCTTT,CASSADSNTEAFF
-,TRBJ2-1,-,TRBV6-5,TGTGCCAGCAGTGCCGGGGACGGCGACAATGAGCAGTTCTTC,CASSAGDGDNEQFF
medium-sized,TRBJ2-2,-,TRBV29-1,TGCAGCACCCAAGGGGACACCGGGGAGCTGTTTTTT,CSTQGDTGELFF
medium-sized,TRBJ2-7,-,TRBV7-2,TGTGCCAGCAGCTTAGCGGGATCCTACGAGCAGTACTTC,CASSLAGSYEQYF
-,TRBJ2-7,-,TRBV21-1,TGTGCCAGCAGCAAATTCTATAAGGGGGGAGACTTTTGGCAGTACTTC,CASSKFYKGGDFWQYF
many,TRBJ2-2,TRBD2,TRBV2,TGTGCCAGCAGTGGACTAGCGGAGATCTTGAACACCGGGGAGCTGTTTTTT,CASSGLAEILNTGELFF
large,TRBJ2-5,TRBD2,TRBV20-1,TGCAGTGCTACCGGACTAGCCGCAGACGAGACCCAGTACTTC,CSATGLAADETQYF
few,TRBJ1-1,-,TRBV6-1,TGTGCCAGCAATAAAGAAAGGAACACTGAAGCTTTCTTT,CASNKERNTEAFF
medium-sized,TRBJ2-1,TRBD1,TRBV29-1,TGCAGCGTTGGGGACAGAACATACAATGAGCAGTTCTTC,CSVGDRTYNEQFF
large,TRBJ2-7,-,TRBV6-2/TRBV6-3,TGTGCCAGCAATCCGGGACAAACCTACGAGCAGTACTTC,CASNPGQTYEQYF
medium-sized,TRBJ2-1,-,TRBV9,TGTGCCAGCAGCGTAGATGCCCCGGGGCTCTACGTGGGGTCCTACAATGAGCAGTTCTTC,CASSVDAPGLYVGSYNEQFF
many,TRBJ2-3,TRBD2,TRBV27,TGTGCCAGCAGTTTACTGTTCCGGGACTACCGGCGAGATACGCAGTATTTT,CASSLLFRDYRRDTQYF
large,TRBJ2-5,TRBD1,TRBV19,TGTGCCAGTAGTGCCAGACAGGGCCAAGAGACCCAGTACTTC,CASSARQGQETQYF
medium-sized,TRBJ2-7,TRBD1,TRBV30,TGTGCCTGGAGTCTTGGACAGGGTTCCCACGAGCAGTACTTC,CAWSLGQGSHEQYF
large,TRBJ2-3,-,TRBV29-1,TGCAGCGTTGATCCTAGCACAGATACGCAGTATTTT,CSVDPSTDTQYF
medium-sized,TRBJ2-1,-,TRBV7-2,TGTGCCAGCAGCTTGACGCCCTACAATGAGCAGTTCTTC,CASSLTPYNEQFF
medium-sized,TRBJ2-5,TRBD2,TRBV6-5,TGTGCCAGCAGTCGAACTATGACTAGCACCCAAGAGACCCAGTACTTC,CASSRTMTSTQETQYF
medium-sized,TRBJ2-7,-,TRBV29-1,TGCAGCGTGGATTGGGGGCGAGACGAGCAGTACTTC,CSVDWGRDEQYF
many,TRBJ2-2,-,TRBV6-2/TRBV6-3,TGTGCCAGCAGTTACTCCTCCCTCACCGGGGAGCTGTTTTTT,CASSYSSLTGELFF
medium-sized,TRBJ2-2,TRBD1,TRBV5-1,TGCGCCAGCAGTGGGACAGGGAAGGCCGGGGAGCTGTTTTTT,CASSGTGKAGELFF
medium-sized,TRBJ2-5,-,TRBV29-1,TGCAGCGTTGACCTACACCAAGAGACCCAGTACTTC,CSVDLHQETQYF
large,TRBJ2-1,TRBD2,TRBV28,TGTGCCAGCACTTTAGCGGGAGTAAGTCGGGATGAGCAGTTCTTC,CASTLAGVSRDEQFF
medium-sized,TRBJ2-2,-,TRBV5-4,TGTGCCAGCAGCTTGGAGGGGACTTACACCGGGGAGCTGTTTTTT,CASSLEGTYTGELFF
medium-sized,TRBJ2-7,TRBD2,TRBV7-8,TGTGCCAGCAGCTTAGCGAGTAGCGGGAGCCTTGCGGAGCAGTACTTC,CASSLASSGSLAEQYF
-,TRBJ1-1,-,TRBV7-2,TGTGCCAGCAGCTATTACAGGGACACTGAAGCTTTCTTT,CASSYYRDTEAFF
medium-sized,TRBJ1-6,TRBD1,TRBV20-1,TGCAGTGCTAGTTATCCGGGACAGGTTTCACCCCTCCACTTT,CSASYPGQVSPLHF
many,TRBJ2-3,-,TRBV29-1,TGCAGCGTTGCAGAGGCCGGAAACACAGATACGCAGTATTTT,CSVAEAGNTDTQYF
many,TRBJ2-7,-,TRBV28,TGTGCCAGCAGTCCCGGGGGCCTCGAGCAGTACTTC,CASSPGGLEQYF
medium-sized,TRBJ1-5,-,TRBV28,TGTGCCAGCAGTTCTACAGGGAATCAGCCCCAGCATTTT,CASSSTGNQPQHF
medium-sized,TRBJ2-7,-,TRBV28,TGTGCCAGCAGGGGGGTCAGCTCCTACGAGCAGTACTTC,CASRGVSSYEQYF
medium-sized,TRBJ2-1,TRBD2,TRBV5-1,TGCGCCAGCAGCTTGGAGGTTAGCGGGAGTCACAATGAGCAGTTCTTC,CASSLEVSGSHNEQFF
medium-sized,TRBJ2-5,-,TRBV28,TGTGCCAGCAGTTTACCTCTTGCCCGGGTGGGAGAGACCCAGTACTTC,CASSLPLARVGETQYF
-,TRBJ2-5,-,TRBV5-1,TGCGCCAGCAGCTATCCCCGGGGGACCTACGAAGAGACCCAGTACTTC,CASSYPRGTYEETQYF
medium-sized,TRBJ1-1,-,TRBV9,TGTGCCAGCAGCGTCAGGTCGATGAACACTGAAGCTTTCTTT,CASSVRSMNTEAFF
hyperexpanded,TRBJ2-3,TRBD2,TRBV6-4,TGTGCCAGCTCAGAGCGGGAGACAGATACGCAGTATTTT,CASSERETDTQYF
large,TRBJ2-1,TRBD2,TRBV5-4,TGTGCCAGCAGCTTGCCCCTAGCGGGGGACTACAATGAGCAGTTCTTC,CASSLPLAGDYNEQFF
medium-sized,TRBJ1-6,-,TRBV28,TGTGCCATCGAGGCCCAAGGGGTAGCTTCACCCCTCCACTTT,CAIEAQGVASPLHF
medium-sized,TRBJ2-6,-,TRBV7-9,TGTGCCAGCAGCTTAGTACAGTGGGTCTCTGGGGCCAACGTCCTGACTTTC,CASSLVQWVSGANVLTF
medium-sized,TRBJ1-1,-,TRBV6-2/TRBV6-3,TGTGCCACCGGGTTGGGCACTGAAGCTTTCTTT,CATGLGTEAFF
medium-sized,TRBJ2-5,-,TRBV19,TGTGCCAGTAGTACCGGAGAGACCCAGTACTTC,CASSTGETQYF
medium-sized,TRBJ2-3,-,TRBV28,TGTGCCAGCAGTTCCCCGCGACAGTTCACAGATACGCAGTATTTT,CASSSPRQFTDTQYF
medium-sized,TRBJ2-2,TRBD2,TRBV29-1,TGCAGCGTTGGAGGACTAGCGAACACCGGGGAGCTGTTTTTT,CSVGGLANTGELFF
medium-sized,TRBJ2-5,-,TRBV20-1,TGCAGTGTTAGGGCCCCATCCCAAGAGACCCAGTACTTC,CSVRAPSQETQYF
many,TRBJ2-7,-,TRBV6-5,TGTGCCAGCAGTAACAGGGTGGAAGGGGAGCAGTACTTC,CASSNRVEGEQYF
medium-sized,TRBJ2-1,TRBD1,TRBV7-3,TGTGCCAGCAGCTTAAGGTCGGGACAGTCTGGAGAGCAGTTCTTC,CASSLRSGQSGEQFF